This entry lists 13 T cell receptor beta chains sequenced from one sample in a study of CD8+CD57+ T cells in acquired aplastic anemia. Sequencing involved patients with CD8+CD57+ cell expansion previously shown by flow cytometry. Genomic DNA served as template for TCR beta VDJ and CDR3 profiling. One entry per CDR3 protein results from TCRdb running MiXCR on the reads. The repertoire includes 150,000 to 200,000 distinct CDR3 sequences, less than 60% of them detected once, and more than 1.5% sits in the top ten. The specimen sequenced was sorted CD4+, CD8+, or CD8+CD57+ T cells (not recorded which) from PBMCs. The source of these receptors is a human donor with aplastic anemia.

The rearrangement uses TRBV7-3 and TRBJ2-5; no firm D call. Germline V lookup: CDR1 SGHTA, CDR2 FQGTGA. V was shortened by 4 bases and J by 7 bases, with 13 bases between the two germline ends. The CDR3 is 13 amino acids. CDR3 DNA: TGTGCCAGCAGCTCATTAGACGGTGGGACCCAGTACTTC. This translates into CASSSLDGGTQYF. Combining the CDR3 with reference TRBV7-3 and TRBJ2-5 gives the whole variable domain GAGVSQTPSNKVTEKGKYVELRCDPISGHTALYWYRQSLGQGPEFLIYFQGTGAADDSGLPNDRFFAVRPEGSVSTLKIQRTERGDSAVYLCASSSLDGGTQYFGPGTRLLVL.

Written as DNA, the CDR3 is TGTGCCAGCAGTTACTCGGACACAGATACGCAGTATTTT. Amino acids: CASSYSDTDTQYF. The chain combines TRBV6-2 or TRBV6-3 with TRBJ2-3; the D is unclear. Germline V gene lookup returns CDR1 MNHEY and CDR2 SVGEGT. The germline V and J ends were trimmed by 0 bases and 2 bases, with 3 bases remaining between them. This CDR3 is built from 13 residues.

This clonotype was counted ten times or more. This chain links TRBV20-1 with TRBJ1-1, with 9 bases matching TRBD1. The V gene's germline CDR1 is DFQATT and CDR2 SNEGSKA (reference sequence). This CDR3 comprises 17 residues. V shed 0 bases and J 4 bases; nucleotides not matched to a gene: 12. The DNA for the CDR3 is TGCAGTGCTAGAGATAGGCACAGGGGGCGGACGAGCACTGAAGCTTTCTTT. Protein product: CSARDRHRGRTSTEAFF.

CDR3 coding DNA: TGTGCCAGCAGCCAAGATGTAGGGGACCAAGAGACCCAGTACTTC. Protein sequence: CASSQDVGDQETQYF. The rearrangement joins TRBV14 to TRBJ2-5; D may be TRBD1 (5 bases). CDR1 SGHDN and CDR2 FVKESK come from the germline V gene. The CDR3 is 15 residues long. Between the trimmed V and J ends, which lost 0 bases and 0 bases, there was a span of 8 bases. The whole variable domain, filled in from reference TRBV14 and TRBJ2-5, reads EAGVTQFPSHSVIEKGQTVTLRCDPISGHDNLYWYRRVMGKEIKFLLHFVKESKQDESGMPNNRFLAERTGGTYSTLKVQPAELEDSGVYFCASSQDVGDQETQYFGPGTRLLVL.

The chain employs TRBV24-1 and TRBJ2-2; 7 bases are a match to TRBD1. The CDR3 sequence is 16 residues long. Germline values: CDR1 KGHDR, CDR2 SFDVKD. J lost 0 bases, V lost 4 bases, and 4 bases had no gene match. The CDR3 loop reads CATSDEGQSNTGELFF. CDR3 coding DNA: TGTGCCACCAGTGACGAGGGACAGTCGAACACCGGGGAGCTGTTTTTT.

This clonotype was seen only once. Written as DNA, the CDR3 is TGTGCCACCGCCAGCACCGACAGAATACCCTACGAGCAGTACTTC. This codes for CATASTDRIPYEQYF. The chain combines TRBV15 with TRBJ2-7; weak D call: TRBD1 (5 bases). Trimming removed 8 bases at V and 2 bases at J, with 19 bases between. The CDR3 is 15 residues long. Germline V lookup: CDR1 LNHNV, CDR2 YYDKDF (reference sequence).

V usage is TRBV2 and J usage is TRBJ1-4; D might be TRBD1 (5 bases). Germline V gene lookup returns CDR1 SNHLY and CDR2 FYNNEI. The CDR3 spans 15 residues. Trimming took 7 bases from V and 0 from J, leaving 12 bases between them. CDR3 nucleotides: TGTGCCAGCACTCATGACAGCGCAACTAATGAAAAACTGTTTTTT. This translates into CASTHDSATNEKLFF. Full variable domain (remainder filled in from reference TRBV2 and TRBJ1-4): EPEVTQTPSHQVTQMGQEVILRCVPISNHLYFYWYRQILGQKVEFLVSFYNNEISEKSEIFDDQFSVERPDGSNFTLKIRSTKLEDSAMYFCASTHDSATNEKLFFGSGTQLSVL.

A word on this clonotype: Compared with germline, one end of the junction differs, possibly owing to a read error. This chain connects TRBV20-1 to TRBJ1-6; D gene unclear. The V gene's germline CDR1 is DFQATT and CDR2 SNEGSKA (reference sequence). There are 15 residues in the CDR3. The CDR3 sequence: CSASPRPDLISPLHF. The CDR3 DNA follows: TGTAGTGCTAGCCCCAGGCCGGACCTTATTTCACCCCTCCACTTT.

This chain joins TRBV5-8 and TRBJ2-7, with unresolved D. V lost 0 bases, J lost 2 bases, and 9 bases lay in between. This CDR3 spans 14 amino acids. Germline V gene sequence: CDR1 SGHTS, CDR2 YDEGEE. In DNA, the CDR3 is TGTGCCAGCAGCTTGGTCGGAACTGCCTACGAGCAGTACTTC. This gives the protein CASSLVGTAYEQYF.

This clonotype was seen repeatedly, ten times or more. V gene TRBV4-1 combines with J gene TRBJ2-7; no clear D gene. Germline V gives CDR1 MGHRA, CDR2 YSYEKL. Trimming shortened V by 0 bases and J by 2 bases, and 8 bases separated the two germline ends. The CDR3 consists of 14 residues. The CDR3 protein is CASSQEIGTYEQYF. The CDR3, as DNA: TGCGCCAGCAGCCAAGAAATTGGCACCTACGAGCAGTACTTC.

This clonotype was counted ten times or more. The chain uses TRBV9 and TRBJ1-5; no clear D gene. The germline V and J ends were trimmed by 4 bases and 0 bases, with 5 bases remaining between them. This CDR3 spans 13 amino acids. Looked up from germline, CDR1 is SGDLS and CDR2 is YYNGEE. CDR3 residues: CASSLDSNQPQHF. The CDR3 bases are TGTGCCAGCAGCTTAGATAGCAATCAGCCCCAGCATTTT.

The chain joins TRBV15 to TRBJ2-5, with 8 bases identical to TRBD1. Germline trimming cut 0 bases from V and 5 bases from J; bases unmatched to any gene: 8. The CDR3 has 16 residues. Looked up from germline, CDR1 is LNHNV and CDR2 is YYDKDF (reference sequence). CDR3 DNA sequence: TGTGCCACCAGCAGAGAGAGGGCAGGGGGCAAGGAGACCCAGTACTTC. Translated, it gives CATSRERAGGKETQYF.

In nucleotides, the CDR3 is TGTGCCAGCAGCCCCGGGACAGGGTTCGAGAAGGCTTTCTTT. Translation gives CASSPGTGFEKAFF. The chain combines TRBV13 with TRBJ1-1, with 9 bases lining up with TRBD1. Germline CDR1 is PRHDT and CDR2 is FYEKMQ (reference sequence). V shed 5 bases, J shed 11 bases, and the junction held 12 bases outside the gene matches. The CDR3 runs to 14 residues.